This record covers a single T cell receptor (beta chain). Its antigen is currently unknown. Survey level resolution was used for TCRB sequencing. Here immunoSEQ multiplex PCR was the method, and the copy in TCRdb shows in-frame clones only, minus some. In the table there are more than 8,500 clones, around four fifths of which are singletons. Time point indicated: 2015-2016 season, pre-vaccination. Sorted blood CD4 subsets were sequenced before and after adults received seasonal inactivated influenza vaccine. Blood volume per time point ranged from about 35 to 110 mL. The data belong to a study of follicular helper T cells after annual influenza vaccination. Findings and limits, study-wide: Most later recoveries of Day 7 ICOS+CD38+ clones were ICOS-CD38- cTfh.

There are 16 residues in the CDR3. The trim removed 6 bases at V and 7 bases at J, leaving 13 bases unmatched. Germline CDR1 reads MNHEY; CDR2 reads SMNVEV (reference sequence). This sample comprised CXCR5+ CD38- circulating T follicular helper cells from blood, obtained on the day of influenza vaccination. The subset was: circulating Tfh, non-naive CD4+CXCR5+PD-1+ (ICOS+CD38+ or ICOS-CD38-). This TCR was recovered from an adult who received the influenza vaccine. The chain employs TRBV27 and TRBJ2-1; 9 positions agree with TRBD2. This CDR3 is CASSRGSSGITNEQFF. CDR3 nucleotides: TGTGCCAGCAGCCGGGGCTCTAGCGGGATAACGAATGAGCAGTTCTTC.